A single sample gave rise to the 6 T cell receptor beta chains below, sequenced in a study of T cell repertoires in aging, cancer and after chemotherapy. TCR beta rearrangements were amplified from peripheral blood genomic DNA. Multiplex touch-down PCR with TRB-A/B primers amplified rearranged V-D-J TRB sequences. TCRdb called the multiplex PCR reads again in MiXCR, with one record for every CDR3 protein. The sample shows some 9,000 distinct CDR3 sequences, 25% of them seen only once. Sequenced material: blood. The receptor set was obtained from a human donor with a blood cancer.

This clonotype is medium-sized (0.01 to 0.1%) by share. This sequence joins TRBV5-4 and TRBJ2-1, with 8 bases matching TRBD1. The CDR3 is 13 amino acids. Germline V lookup: CDR1 SGHNT, CDR2 YYREEE (reference sequence). V lost 3 bases to trimming and J lost 8 bases; unmatched junction nucleotides: 4. CDR3 nucleotide sequence: TGTGCCAGCAGCTACCAACAGGGGGATGAGCAGTTCTTC. It is translated as CASSYQQGDEQFF.

J is TRBJ2-7 and V is TRBV7-9, with D tentatively TRBD2 (5 bases). The V and J ends lost 0 bases and 0 bases respectively, with 15 bases between them. CDR1 SEHNR and CDR2 FQNEAQ come from the germline V gene (reference sequence). This CDR3 spans 17 amino acids. The CDR3 sequence is CASSLAPRGPASYEQYF. The CDR3 DNA follows: TGTGCCAGCAGCTTAGCCCCACGCGGGCCCGCCTCCTACGAGCAGTACTTC.

This chain connects TRBV12-3 or TRBV12-4 to TRBJ1-4; tentative D call: TRBD1 (5 bases). V shed 3 bases and J shed 4 bases, with 9 bases lying between them. The CDR3 sequence is 14 residues long. In DNA form, the CDR3 reads TGTGCCAGCAGTTTCAAGGGGAATAATGAAAAACTGTTTTTT. Protein: CASSFKGNNEKLFF.

This clonotype was observed a handful of times. The chain links TRBV9 to TRBJ2-2; D not certain. CDR1 is SGDLS, CDR2 YYNGEE, per germline. Trimming shortened V by 1 base and J by 7 bases, and 14 bases separated the two germline ends. CDR3 length: 15 residues. CDR3 in amino acids: CASSVYQREVGELFF. The CDR3 coding sequence is TGTGCCAGCAGCGTATATCAGCGTGAGGTCGGGGAGCTGTTTTTT.

In its sample, this clonotype was seen a few times. CDR3 sequence reads: CASSLDGGGPSRELFF. CDR3 DNA: TGTGCCAGCAGCTTAGACGGGGGAGGGCCCTCCCGGGAGCTGTTTTTT. The chain joins TRBV7-2 to TRBJ2-2, with TRBD2 matching 7 bases. After removal of 1 base from V and 9 bases from J, the junction contained 11 bases not matched to a gene. The CDR3 covers 16 residues. Germline values: CDR1 SGHTA, CDR2 FQGNSA.

This sequence joins TRBV25-1 and TRBJ1-4, with D uncertain. Germline V gene sequence: CDR1 MGHDK, CDR2 SYGVNS. V lost 1 base to trimming and J lost 2 bases, with 8 bases between them. The CDR3 is made up of 15 amino acids. The CDR3 loop is CASSEWLITNEKLFF. Here the CDR3 DNA reads TGTGCCAGCAGTGAATGGCTGATTACTAATGAAAAACTGTTTTTT.